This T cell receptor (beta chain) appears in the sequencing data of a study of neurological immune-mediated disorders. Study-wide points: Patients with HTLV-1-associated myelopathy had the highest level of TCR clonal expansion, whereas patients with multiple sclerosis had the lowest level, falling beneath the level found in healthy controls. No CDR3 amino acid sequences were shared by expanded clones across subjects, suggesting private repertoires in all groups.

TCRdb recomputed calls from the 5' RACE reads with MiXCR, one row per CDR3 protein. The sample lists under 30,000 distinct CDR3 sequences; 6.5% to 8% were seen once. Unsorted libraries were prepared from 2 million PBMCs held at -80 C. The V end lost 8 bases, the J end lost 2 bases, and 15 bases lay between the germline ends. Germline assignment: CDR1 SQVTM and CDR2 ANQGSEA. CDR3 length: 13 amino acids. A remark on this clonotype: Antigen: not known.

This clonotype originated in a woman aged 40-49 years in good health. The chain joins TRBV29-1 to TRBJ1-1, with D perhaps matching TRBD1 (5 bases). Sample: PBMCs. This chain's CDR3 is CSFLGGANTEAFF. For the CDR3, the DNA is TGCAGCTTTCTAGGCGGGGCAAACACTGAAGCTTTCTTT.